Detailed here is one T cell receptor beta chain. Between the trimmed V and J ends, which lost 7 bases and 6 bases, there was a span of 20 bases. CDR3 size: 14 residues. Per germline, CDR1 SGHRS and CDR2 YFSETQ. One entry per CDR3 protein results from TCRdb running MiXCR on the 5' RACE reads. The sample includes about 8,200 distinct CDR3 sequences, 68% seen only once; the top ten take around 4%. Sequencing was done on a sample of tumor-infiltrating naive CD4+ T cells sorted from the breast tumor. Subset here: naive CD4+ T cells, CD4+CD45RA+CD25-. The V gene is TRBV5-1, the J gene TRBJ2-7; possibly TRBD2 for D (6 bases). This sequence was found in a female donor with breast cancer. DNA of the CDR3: TGCGCCAGCCGCACGCGGGACCGAGTGAGCGAGCAGTACTTC. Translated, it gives CASRTRDRVSEQYF.